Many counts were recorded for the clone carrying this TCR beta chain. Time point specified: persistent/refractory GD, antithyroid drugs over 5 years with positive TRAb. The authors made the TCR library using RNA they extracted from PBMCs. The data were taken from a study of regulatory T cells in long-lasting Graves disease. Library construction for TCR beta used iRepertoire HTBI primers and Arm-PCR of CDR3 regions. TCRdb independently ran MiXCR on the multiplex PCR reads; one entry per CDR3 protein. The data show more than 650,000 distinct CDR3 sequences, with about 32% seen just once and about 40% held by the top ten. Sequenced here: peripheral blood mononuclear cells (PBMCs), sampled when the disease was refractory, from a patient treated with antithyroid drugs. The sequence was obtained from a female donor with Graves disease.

CDR3 DNA sequence: TGTGCCAGCAAAGACAGGGGCAGCGGGTACACTGAAGCTTTCTTT. This translates into CASKDRGSGYTEAFF. J is TRBJ1-1 and V is TRBV12-3 or TRBV12-4; 8 positions match TRBD1. The CDR3 is 15 residues long. The junction had 10 bases not matched to a gene; V was cut back by 7 bases and J by 3 bases.